This is a list of T cell receptor beta chains from one sample in a study of blood T cell repertoires in COVID-19. Clones were sequenced by immunoSEQ multiplex PCR, and TCRdb holds only the in-frame ones, with some missing. The profile shows about 25,000 clones, 87% of them singletons. The sample was peripheral blood. All receptors come from a man between 50 and 59 years old with active COVID-19. The CDR3 runs from the conserved cysteine through the conserved F or W. Fields, in order: clone size, J gene, V gene, D gene, CDR3 DNA, CDR3 protein. A D gene is named only where the DNA matches it firmly. Clone size is shown for a subset of rows, as once, few, many or a class of expanded clone.

. TRBJ1-2 TRBV2 . TGTGCCAGTCTCGACAGGTACTATGGCTACACCTTC CASLDRYYGYTF
. TRBJ2-5 TRBV11-3 . TGTGCCAGCAGCTTGGGACGGGGGGCCACAGAGACCCAGTACTTC CASSLGRGATETQYF
. TRBJ1-6 TRBV9 . TGTGCCAGCAGCGCGTACAGGGAATCACCCCTCCACTTT CASSAYRESPLHF
. TRBJ1-4 TRBV25-1 TRBD1 TGTGCCAGCAGTGGAGACAGGGGGCGGGGTAATGAAAAACTGTTTTTT CASSGDRGRGNEKLFF
. TRBJ2-3 TRBV19 TRBD2 TGTGCCAGTACAAGCGGGGGATCCCACACAGATACGCAGTATTTT CASTSGGSHTDTQYF
. TRBJ2-1 TRBV3-1/TRBV3-2 TRBD1 TGTGCCAGCAGCCGACCGGGACAGGGGGCTAGGGAGCAGTTCTTC CASSRPGQGAREQFF
. TRBJ2-3 TRBV9 TRBD1 TGTGCCAGCAGCGTCGGCGTAGGGTGGGGACAGGGACCAGATACGCAGTATTTT CASSVGVGWGQGPDTQYF
. TRBJ1-3 TRBV19 . TGTGCCAGTGACAGCCACGGCGGAAACACCATATATTTT CASDSHGGNTIYF
. TRBJ2-7 TRBV4-1 . TGCGCCAGCAGCGAGAAGTGGGACATGAGCTACGAGCAGTATTTC CASSEKWDMSYEQYF
. TRBJ1-6 TRBV10-3 . TGTGCCATCAGTGATGCGGGGGAAGATTCACCCCTCCACTTT CAISDAGEDSPLHF
. TRBJ2-7 TRBV6-5 . TGTGCCACCAGCGCAGGGTTTCAGTGGTCCGAGCAGTACTTC CATSAGFQWSEQYF
. TRBJ1-5 TRBV7-6 TRBD1 TGTGCCAGCAGCCAAATGACAGGGGGCAATCAGCCCCAGCATTTT CASSQMTGGNQPQHF
. TRBJ2-3 TRBV14 . TGTGCCAGCAGCCACCTGGCGGGGCGCACAGATACGCAGTATTTT CASSHLAGRTDTQYF
. TRBJ2-7 TRBV7-2 . TGTGCCAGCAGCGCACCAGGGCCCGAGCAGTACTTC CASSAPGPEQYF
once TRBJ2-5 TRBV3-1/TRBV3-2 TRBD1 TGTGCCAGCAGCCTCCCCCTAGGTCGGGACAGAGAAGAGACCCAGTACTTC CASSLPLGRDREETQYF
. TRBJ1-2 TRBV4-3 . TGCGCCAGCAGCCAAGGCGGGGGGGCAAACTATGGCTACACCTTC CASSQGGGANYGYTF
. TRBJ2-3 TRBV6-5 TRBD2 TGTGCCAGCAGTTACAGCGGGAGCTTCACAGATACGCAGTATTTT CASSYSGSFTDTQYF
. TRBJ1-1 TRBV6-5 . TGTGCCAGCAGTTACCCTATGGGGAGTAGAGGCACTGAAGCTTTCTTT CASSYPMGSRGTEAFF
. TRBJ1-2 TRBV19 TRBD1 TGTGCCAGTAGAAGGGACAGGGGTTCTAACTATGGCTACACCTTC CASRRDRGSNYGYTF
. TRBJ2-1 TRBV4-3 TRBD2 TGCGCCAGCAGTCGGGGGGATACCTACAATGAGCAGTTCTTC CASSRGDTYNEQFF
. TRBJ1-2 TRBV23-1 TRBD1 TGCGCCACCCGTAGAGGACAGGGGAGGAGGGGGCGAGGCTACACCTTC CATRRGQGRRGRGYTF
. TRBJ1-2 TRBV3-1/TRBV3-2 . TGTGCCAGCAGCCCCGAGGTGGAGCTTTATGGCTACACCTTC CASSPEVELYGYTF
. TRBJ2-2 TRBV24-1 . TGTGCCACCAGTCCCGGGTGGAACACCGGGGAGCTGTTTTTT CATSPGWNTGELFF
. TRBJ1-1 TRBV7-2 TRBD1 TGTGCCAGCAGCCTGGGACAGGTGAACACTGAAGCTTTCTTT CASSLGQVNTEAFF
. TRBJ2-1 TRBV9 . TGTGCCAGCAGCCCCCTGTTCCAGGGGAAGAACAATGAGCAGTTCTTC CASSPLFQGKNNEQFF
few TRBJ1-1 TRBV5-1 . TGCGCCAGCAGCTTGGCCGGGACTGGGACTGAAGCTTTCTTT CASSLAGTGTEAFF
once TRBJ1-3 TRBV5-1 . TGCGCCAGCAGCTTGGATACAGCCCTCTCTGGAAACACCATATATTTT CASSLDTALSGNTIYF
. TRBJ1-2 TRBV30 . TGTGCCTGGGGGGCAGGGGCCGGCTACACCTTC CAWGAGAGYTF
once TRBJ1-4 TRBV29-1 . TGCAGCGTTGTGACGGGGAGTAATGAAAAACTGTTTTTT CSVVTGSNEKLFF
. TRBJ1-2 TRBV19 TRBD1 TGTGCCAGTAGTTTCGACAGGGTGCCGTGGGGCTACACCTTC CASSFDRVPWGYTF
. TRBJ2-5 TRBV3-1/TRBV3-2 TRBD1 TGTGCCAGCAGTGGACAGGGGGCCCGGGGAGAGACCCAGTACTTC CASSGQGARGETQYF
. TRBJ1-2 TRBV2 . TGTGCCAGCAACATGTACAGGGTGGACTATGGCTACACCTTC CASNMYRVDYGYTF
. TRBJ2-3 TRBV10-1 TRBD2 TGCGCCAGCAGCGAGGGACTAGTGGTGGGCACAGATACGCAGTATTTT CASSEGLVVGTDTQYF
. TRBJ1-5 TRBV4-2 . TGTGCCAGCAGCCAAGATACAGTCAATCAGCCCCAGCATTTT CASSQDTVNQPQHF
. TRBJ2-7 TRBV7-8 TRBD1 TGTGCCAGCAGCCGAGACAGGGGGCCATACGAGCAGTACTTC CASSRDRGPYEQYF
. TRBJ2-3 TRBV24-1 TRBD1 TGTGCCACCAGTCCGCACCCAGGGGGAGTTAACGCAGATACGCAGTATTTT CATSPHPGGVNADTQYF
once TRBJ2-1 TRBV4-2 TRBD1 TGTGCCAGCAGCCAAGGCCTTAACAGGGGGCGCCATGAGCAGTTCTTC CASSQGLNRGRHEQFF
. TRBJ2-2 TRBV5-5 TRBD1 TGTGCCAGCAGCCCCAGGGACAGGGTGGTCGGGGAGCTGTTTTTT CASSPRDRVVGELFF